The 15 T cell receptor beta chains in this list originate from one sample, sequenced in a study of cytomegalovirus exposure and HLA in healthy donors. The PCR employed 60 Vbeta primers together with 13 Jbeta primers. Data came from immunoSEQ multiplex PCR; TCRdb stores just in-frame clones and leaves some out. This sample carries roughly 250,000 clones, about four fifths of them seen once, and the ten largest clones take less than 0.4%. The sequenced sample was PBMCs. These receptors were taken from a girl aged 2 to 9 in good health and CMV-seronegative.

The chain combines TRBV2 with TRBJ1-5, with D perhaps matching TRBD1 (5 bases). Germline assignment: CDR1 SNHLY and CDR2 FYNNEI. Trimming left V 2 bases short and J 3 bases short, with 8 bases between. This CDR3 is 14 amino acids long. CDR3 sequence (DNA): TGTGCCAGCAGTGAAAGACAGTACAATCAGCCCCAGCATTTT. As protein: CASSERQYNQPQHF.

This clone was seen once. The chain couples TRBV28 to TRBJ2-2; 10 positions match TRBD2. From germline, CDR1 is MDHEN and CDR2 SYDVKM. V lost 7 bases, J lost 0 bases, and 5 bases stayed unmatched. The CDR3 has 16 amino acids. CDR3 in amino acids: CASTASGSSNTGELFF. CDR3 coding DNA: TGTGCCAGCACTGCTAGCGGGAGTTCGAACACCGGGGAGCTGTTTTTT.

Only one count was recorded for this clone. The rearrangement uses TRBV6-4 and TRBJ2-3; no definite D call. Trimming shortened V by 3 bases and J by 0 bases, and 4 bases separated the two germline ends. The CDR3 loop spans 13 amino acids. Germline V gene sequence: CDR1 MRHNA, CDR2 SNTAGT. CDR3: CASSERSTDTQYF. CDR3 bases: TGTGCCAGCAGTGAGCGGAGCACAGATACGCAGTATTTT.

The genes are TRBV28 and TRBJ2-7, with 7 nucleotides matching TRBD1. Germline V CDR1 and CDR2: MDHEN, SYDVKM. The CDR3 spans 13 residues. V lost 4 bases to trimming and J lost 5 bases; unmatched junction nucleotides: 5. CDR3 loop: CASSSGQSDEQYF. Written as DNA, the CDR3 is TGTGCCAGCAGTTCGGGACAGTCGGACGAGCAGTACTTC.

The chain joins TRBV5-8 to TRBJ1-3, with D unclear. The CDR3 consists of 14 residues. With 4 bases removed from V and 2 bases from J, the gap between germline ends came to 10 bases. In germline, CDR1 is SGHTS, CDR2 YDEGEE. The CDR3 region is CASSRRSAGNTIYF. The DNA for the CDR3 is TGTGCCAGCAGCCGTCGGAGCGCTGGAAACACCATATATTTT.

The V and J genes are TRBV7-3 and TRBJ2-3; 7 bases line up with TRBD2. This CDR3 has 15 residues. Germline-derived CDR1 and CDR2 are SGHTA and FQGTGA. Trimming at V came to 6 bases and at J to 1 base, leaving 7 bases not matched to a gene. The CDR3 protein is CASSLNRGGTDTQYF. The DNA for the CDR3 is TGTGCCAGCAGTTTGAACCGGGGGGGCACAGATACGCAGTATTTT.

The V and J genes are TRBV29-1 and TRBJ2-2; D perhaps matches TRBD2 (7 bases). Germline assignment: CDR1 SQVTM and CDR2 ANQGSEA. The CDR3 loop spans 15 amino acids. The V end was cut by 6 bases, the J end by 0 bases, with 14 bases between. The CDR3 region has the DNA TGCAGCGTCGGTACAGGGAGGGCGAACACCGGGGAGCTGTTTTTT. It translates to CSVGTGRANTGELFF.

This clone was seen only once. The chain carries TRBV15 and TRBJ2-1; 7 bases match TRBD1. There are 15 residues in the CDR3. CDR1 is LNHNV and CDR2 is YYDKDF in the germline V gene (reference sequence). V was clipped by 1 base and J by 2 bases; unmatched bases: 2. The CDR3 nucleotides are TGTGCCACCAGCAGAGGGGGACAGCCCTACAATGAGCAGTTCTTC. Protein sequence: CATSRGGQPYNEQFF.

This clone was detected only once. The V gene is TRBV19, the J gene TRBJ2-2; weak D call: TRBD1 (5 bases). Germline assignment: CDR1 LNHDA and CDR2 SQIVND (reference sequence). Trimming left V 5 bases short and J 0 bases short, with 10 bases between. This CDR3 has 15 amino acids. In DNA, the CDR3 is TGTGCCAGTAGTCCAGGGCCCGCGAACACCGGGGAGCTGTTTTTT. Amino acid sequence: CASSPGPANTGELFF.

The rearrangement joins TRBV5-6 to TRBJ1-2; D ambiguous. The length of the CDR3 is 13 residues. Per germline, CDR1 SGHDT and CDR2 YYEEEE. Trimming left V 2 bases short and J 7 bases short, with 12 bases between. As DNA, the CDR3 is TGTGCCAGCAGCTTCCCTCCACGGGGTGGCTACACCTTC. It translates to CASSFPPRGGYTF. Full variable domain (outside the CDR3, taken from reference TRBV5-6 and TRBJ1-2): DAGVTQSPTHLIKTRGQQVTLRCSPKSGHDTVSWYQQALGQGPQFIFQYYEEEERQRGNFPDRFSGHQFPNYSSELNVNALLLGDSALYLCASSFPPRGGYTFGSGTRLTVV.

The chain uses TRBV19 and TRBJ1-2; 7 nucleotides match TRBD1. Unmatched junction bases numbered 7, after V lost 5 bases and J lost 4 bases. This CDR3 spans 14 amino acids. The germline gives CDR1 LNHDA, CDR2 SQIVND (reference sequence). CDR3 sequence: CASSEGQLFYGYTF. DNA of the CDR3: TGTGCCAGTAGTGAGGGACAGCTATTCTATGGCTACACCTTC.

The rearrangement links TRBV9 to TRBJ2-1, with 10 bases identical to TRBD2. The CDR3 sequence is 15 residues long. V was pared by 1 base and J by 5 bases, with 3 bases of the junction left unmatched. The germline V gene encodes CDR1 SGDLS and CDR2 YYNGEE. The CDR3 DNA reads as TGTGCCAGCAGCGTACTAGCGGGAGTTAACAATGAGCAGTTCTTC. This gives the protein CASSVLAGVNNEQFF.

The CDR3 coding sequence is TGTGCCAGCAGCCAAGGAGACAGGGTGGGGACTGAAGCTTTCTTT. As protein: CASSQGDRVGTEAFF. This sequence joins TRBV4-2 and TRBJ1-1, with 7 bases aligning to TRBD1. Trimming took 1 base from V and 5 from J; bases not matched to a gene: 7. CDR3 size: 15 residues. CDR1 and CDR2 (germline): LGHNA, YNFKEQ.

The chain is built from TRBV28 and TRBJ1-2, with D tentatively TRBD1 (5 bases). Germline CDR1 MDHEN, CDR2 SYDVKM. V was cut by 2 bases and J by 6 bases, with 13 bases left in between. This CDR3 comprises 14 residues. Written as DNA, the CDR3 is TGTGCCAGCAGTTTAGACGGGGGTTGGAATGGCTACACCTTC. It translates to CASSLDGGWNGYTF.

This sequence joins TRBV2 and TRBJ2-1; 9 bases line up with TRBD2. This CDR3 region has 14 residues. Trimming took 6 bases from V and 4 from J; bases not matched to a gene: 4. In germline, CDR1 is SNHLY, CDR2 FYNNEI. DNA for the CDR3: TGTGCCAGCAGGGGGCGGGGGGGATACAATGAGCAGTTCTTC. This translates into CASRGRGGYNEQFF.